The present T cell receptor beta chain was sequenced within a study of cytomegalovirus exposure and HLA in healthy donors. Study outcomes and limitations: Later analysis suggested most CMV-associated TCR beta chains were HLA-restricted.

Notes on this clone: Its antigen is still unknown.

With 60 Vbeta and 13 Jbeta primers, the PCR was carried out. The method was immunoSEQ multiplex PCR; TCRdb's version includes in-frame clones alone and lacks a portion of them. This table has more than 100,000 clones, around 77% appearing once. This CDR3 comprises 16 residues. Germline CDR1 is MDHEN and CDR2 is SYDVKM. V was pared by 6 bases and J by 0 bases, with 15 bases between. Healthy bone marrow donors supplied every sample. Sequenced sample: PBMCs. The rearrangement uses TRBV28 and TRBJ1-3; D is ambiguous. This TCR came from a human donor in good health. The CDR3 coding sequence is TGTGCCAGCAGGAGAGGGAGGCAGCGCTCTGGAAACACCATATATTTT. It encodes CASRRGRQRSGNTIYF.